Below, 31 T cell receptor beta chains from the same sample are listed, as sequenced in a study of blood T cell repertoires in COVID-19. Here immunoSEQ multiplex PCR was the method, and the copy in TCRdb shows in-frame clones only, minus some. The repertoire holds about 70,000 clones, 70% to 75% seen once, with about a third in the top ten. Sequenced sample: peripheral blood. The receptor set was obtained from a woman between 65 and 79 years old with acute or convalescent COVID-19.

The chain employs TRBV29-1 and TRBJ2-3; 13 bases line up with TRBD2. Germline CDR1 and CDR2: SQVTM and ANQGSEA. This CDR3 region has 15 residues. The V segment lost 6 bases and the J segment 6 bases; nucleotides outside the gene matches: 9. The CDR3 reads CSVKLAGGPKDTQYF. In DNA, the CDR3 is TGCAGCGTGAAACTAGCGGGGGGGCCGAAGGATACGCAGTATTTT.

This sequence joins TRBV19 and TRBJ1-6; 8 nucleotides agree with TRBD1. The trim removed 5 bases at V and 5 bases at J, leaving 5 bases unmatched. Germline loops: CDR1 LNHDA, CDR2 SQIVND (reference sequence). This CDR3 region has 15 residues. CDR3 amino acids: CASSEKGQDNSPLHF. The CDR3 nucleotides are TGTGCCAGTAGTGAAAAGGGACAGGATAATTCACCCCTCCACTTT.

V gene TRBV7-2 combines with J gene TRBJ1-5, with 7 bases identical to TRBD1. The CDR3 sequence is 18 residues long. Unmatched junction bases numbered 15, after V lost 4 bases and J lost 3 bases. CDR1 is SGHTA, CDR2 FQGNSA, per germline. The DNA for the CDR3 is TGTGCCAGCAGCTCCCCCTATGGGGGACAGTTATCCAATCAGCCCCAGCATTTT. Its protein product is CASSSPYGGQLSNQPQHF.

The chain has TRBV7-2 and TRBJ2-5; TRBD2 aligns across 7 bases. Germline CDR1 reads SGHTA; CDR2 reads FQGNSA. Germline trimming cut 1 base from V and 5 bases from J; bases unmatched to any gene: 10. The CDR3 loop spans 16 amino acids. The CDR3 region has the DNA TGTGCCAGCAGCTTAGAGAGCGGGAACCTTAGGGAGACCCAGTACTTC. Its protein product is CASSLESGNLRETQYF.

The chain combines TRBV5-1 with TRBJ1-3; D may be TRBD1 (5 bases). CDR1 SGHRS and CDR2 YFSETQ come from the germline V gene. The CDR3 consists of 15 residues. Trimming shortened V by 0 bases and J by 0 bases, and 7 bases separated the two germline ends. The CDR3, as DNA: TGCGCCAGCAGCTTGGGACAGAGCTCTGGAAACACCATATATTTT. Translation: CASSLGQSSGNTIYF.

The chain couples TRBV6-5 to TRBJ1-3; D unclear. Trimming shortened V by 0 bases and J by 1 base, and 10 bases separated the two germline ends. The germline gives CDR1 MNHEY, CDR2 SVGAGI. CDR3 size: 16 residues. The CDR3 loop reads CASSYSNRGSGNTIYF. The CDR3 DNA is TGTGCCAGCAGTTACTCGAATCGGGGTTCTGGAAACACCATATATTTT.

Only a few counts were recorded for this clone. This chain connects TRBV15 to TRBJ1-1, with D perhaps matching TRBD1 (5 bases). Germline lookup yields CDR1 LNHNV and CDR2 YYDKDF (reference sequence). The CDR3 is 15 amino acids. Trimming shortened V by 1 base and J by 0 bases, and 9 bases separated the two germline ends. This chain's CDR3 is CATSRGGRVNTEAFF. CDR3 in DNA: TGTGCCACCAGCAGAGGGGGGAGGGTGAACACTGAAGCTTTCTTT.

The rearrangement joins TRBV7-2 to TRBJ2-3; TRBD2 matches 8 bases. Germline V gene lookup returns CDR1 SGHTA and CDR2 FQGNSA. This CDR3 spans 16 amino acids. V gave up 1 base and J gave up 0 bases; unmatched junction bases: 3. The CDR3 loop reads CASSLDQRGSTDTQYF. CDR3 coding DNA: TGTGCCAGCAGCTTAGATCAGCGGGGGAGCACAGATACGCAGTATTTT.

The chain has TRBV29-1 and TRBJ2-7; possibly TRBD2 for D (5 bases). CDR1 is SQVTM and CDR2 is ANQGSEA in the germline V gene. The V end was cut by 3 bases, the J end by 3 bases, with 15 bases between. The CDR3 spans 14 residues. The CDR3 loop is CSVEGLASDYEQYF. The CDR3 nucleotides are TGCAGCGTTGAGGGCCTAGCCTCCGACTACGAGCAGTACTTC.

The count of this clone is one. The genes are TRBV3-1 (or the pseudogene TRBV3-2) and TRBJ1-2; no reliable D call. Trimming cost V 2 bases and J 4 bases, with 8 bases left between them. This CDR3 region has 13 residues. Germline assignment: CDR1 LGHDT and CDR2 YNNKEL (reference sequence). DNA of the CDR3: TGTGCCAGCAGCCAATACAGCAGCTATGGCTACACCTTC. Its protein is CASSQYSSYGYTF.

The rearrangement joins TRBV5-1 to TRBJ1-4, with 8 bases aligning to TRBD1. Losses at the gene ends were 3 bases for V and 8 bases for J; bases not matched to a gene: 6. The CDR3 is 14 amino acids. Per germline, CDR1 SGHRS and CDR2 YFSETQ. The CDR3 is CASSSRQGREKLFF. For the CDR3, the DNA is TGCGCCAGCAGCTCCCGACAGGGGAGGGAAAAACTGTTTTTT.

This CDR3 reads CASSSLTGTSVGYTF. Written as DNA, the CDR3 is TGTGCCAGTAGTAGCCTAACAGGGACCTCCGTTGGCTACACCTTC. The V gene is TRBV19, the J gene TRBJ1-2; TRBD1 might be the D (6 bases). The germline V gene has CDR1 LNHDA and CDR2 SQIVND (reference sequence). CDR3 length: 15 residues. The V end lost 4 bases, the J end lost 7 bases, and 19 bases lay between the germline ends. Supplemented by reference TRBV19 and TRBJ1-2, the full variable domain reads DGGITQSPKYLFRKEGQNVTLSCEQNLNHDAMYWYRQDPGQGLRLIYYSQIVNDFQKGDIAEGYSVSREKKESFPLTVTSAQKNPTAFYLCASSSLTGTSVGYTFGSGTRLTVV.

CDR3 sequence reads: CASSLDRGNLDTQYF. CDR3 nucleotide sequence: TGTGCCAGCTCCCTAGACAGGGGTAACCTAGATACGCAGTATTTT. This chain connects TRBV11-2 to TRBJ2-3; TRBD1 matches at 8 bases. Germline values: CDR1 SGHAT, CDR2 FQNNGV. The CDR3 extends over 15 amino acids. The junction had 12 bases not matched to a gene; V was cut back by 8 bases and J by 5 bases.

The chain uses TRBV5-1 and TRBJ1-1; a weak D match, TRBD1 (5 bases). V was pared by 0 bases and J by 1 base, with 13 bases between. Germline V lookup: CDR1 SGHRS, CDR2 YFSETQ. CDR3 length: 16 amino acids. The chain's CDR3 is CASSLVGAEWNTEAFF. CDR3 nucleotides: TGCGCCAGCAGCTTGGTAGGGGCCGAGTGGAACACTGAAGCTTTCTTT.

This clone has a single count. This chain joins TRBV12-5 and TRBJ2-1; D not certain. The germline gives CDR1 LGHNT, CDR2 FRNRAP. V was shortened by 5 bases and J by 7 bases, with 9 bases between the two germline ends. The CDR3 totals 12 residues. The CDR3 spells CASGQLENEQFF. CDR3 coding DNA: TGTGCTAGTGGTCAACTGGAGAATGAGCAGTTCTTC. Using reference TRBV12-5 and TRBJ2-1 for the parts outside the CDR3, the full variable domain is DARVTQTPRHKVTEMGQEVTMRCQPILGHNTVFWYRQTMMQGLELLAYFRNRAPLDDSGMPKDRFSAEMPDATLATLKIQPSEPRDSAVYFCASGQLENEQFFGPGTRLTVL.

This clone was seen more than once but under ten times. This rearrangement joins TRBV7-8 to TRBJ1-1; no reliable D call. The length of the CDR3 is 12 residues. Germline V lookup: CDR1 SGHVS, CDR2 FQNEAQ. Trimming stripped 1 base from V and 10 bases from J, with 10 bases between. As DNA, the CDR3 is TGTGCCAGCAGCTTAGGAGACGGCGGAGCTTTCTTT. Translation gives CASSLGDGGAFF.

This sequence joins TRBV5-4 and TRBJ2-3, with 9 bases aligning to TRBD1. Trimming took 0 bases from V and 3 from J; bases not matched to a gene: 5. CDR1 and CDR2 from the germline V gene are SGHNT and YYREEE (reference sequence). There are 16 residues in the CDR3. CDR3 protein: CASSLAQGAFTDTQYF. Written as DNA, the CDR3 is TGTGCCAGCAGCTTGGCACAGGGGGCCTTTACAGATACGCAGTATTTT.

A few counts support this clone. Sequence at one end of the junction differs from germline and may be a read error. This chain connects TRBV5-6 to TRBJ1-1; 8 bases map to TRBD1. Germline V gene data show CDR1 as SGHDT and CDR2 as YYEEEE. This CDR3 contains 17 residues. The CDR3 region has the DNA TGTGCCAGCAGCTTTCAGGGGGCGCGGGAGATGAACGCTGAAGCTTTCTTT. Translation: CASSFQGAREMNAEAFF.

The chain uses TRBV4-3 and TRBJ1-1; 10 positions agree with TRBD1. Germline values: CDR1 LGHNA, CDR2 YSLEER. V was pared by 3 bases and J by 7 bases, with 8 bases of the junction left unmatched. This CDR3 region has 15 residues. The chain's CDR3 is CASSQSGTGDDEAFF. The CDR3, as DNA: TGCGCCAGCAGCCAGAGTGGGACAGGGGATGATGAAGCTTTCTTT.

The chain couples TRBV28 to TRBJ1-6; 8 bases agree with TRBD1. Germline CDR1 is MDHEN and CDR2 is SYDVKM. The V and J ends lost 6 bases and 7 bases, in that order; junction bases with no gene match: 8. The CDR3 length is 15 residues. The CDR3 sequence: CASSKLDRGNSPLHF. CDR3 sequence (DNA): TGTGCCAGCAGCAAACTAGACAGGGGCAATTCACCCCTCCACTTT. The whole variable domain, filled in from reference TRBV28 and TRBJ1-6, reads DVKVTQSSRYLVKRTGEKVFLECVQDMDHENMFWYRQDPGLGLRLIYFSYDVKMKEKGDIPEGYSVSREKKERFSLILESASTNQTSMYLCASSKLDRGNSPLHFGNGTRLTVT.

This clone was detected a few times. The chain is built from TRBV19 and TRBJ1-3; the match to TRBD1 covers 7 bases. This CDR3 is 16 amino acids long. Germline loops: CDR1 LNHDA, CDR2 SQIVND (reference sequence). V dropped 5 bases and J dropped 0; count of bases not matched to a gene: 7. CDR3 sequence: CASSLSRDSSGNTIYF. CDR3 nucleotides: TGTGCCAGTAGTTTATCTCGGGACAGCTCTGGAAACACCATATATTTT.

This chain joins TRBV19 and TRBJ2-2, with 8 bases aligning to TRBD1. Germline-derived CDR1 and CDR2 are LNHDA and SQIVND (reference sequence). Unmatched junction bases numbered 2, after V lost 10 bases and J lost 1 base. CDR3 size: 13 residues. The CDR3 reads CATGTGNTGELFF. The CDR3 coding sequence is TGTGCCACCGGGACAGGGAACACCGGGGAGCTGTTTTTT.

The V call is TRBV2, the J call TRBJ2-2, with D possibly TRBD2 on 6 matching bases. This CDR3 has 12 amino acids. Trimming removed 2 bases at V and 13 bases at J, with 11 bases between. Germline CDR1 SNHLY, CDR2 FYNNEI. This chain's CDR3 is CASSEIQGGLFF. The DNA of the CDR3 is TGTGCCAGCAGTGAAATCCAGGGAGGGCTGTTTTTT.

The chain joins TRBV30 to TRBJ1-3; a weak D match, TRBD1 (5 bases). CDR3 size: 18 residues. V was cut by 2 bases and J by 4 bases, with 24 bases left in between. Germline values: CDR1 GTSNPN, CDR2 SVGIG (reference sequence). CDR3 amino acids: CAWSPVSLNSGLGNTIYF. CDR3 coding DNA: TGTGCCTGGAGTCCTGTATCCCTCAACTCAGGGTTGGGAAACACCATATATTTT.

The chain recombines TRBV5-1 with TRBJ2-1; D unclear. Germline V gives CDR1 SGHRS, CDR2 YFSETQ. V was shortened by 5 bases and J by 10 bases, with 13 bases between the two germline ends. This CDR3 spans 12 amino acids. As DNA, the CDR3 is TGCGCCAGCAGTTCTAGTTCCTACGAGCAGTTCTTC. It translates to CASSSSSYEQFF.

The chain joins TRBV5-4 to TRBJ2-2; 10 nucleotides agree with TRBD1. Germline CDR1 and CDR2: SGHNT and YYREEE (reference sequence). The CDR3 consists of 15 residues. J lost 4 bases, V lost 4 bases, and 4 bases had no gene match. For the CDR3, the DNA is TGTGCCAGCAGCGGGACAGGGGTAGCCACCGGGGAGCTGTTTTTT. It codes for CASSGTGVATGELFF.

This rearrangement joins TRBV5-4 to TRBJ1-2; D is undetermined. The germline V and J ends were trimmed by 0 bases and 4 bases, with 10 bases remaining between them. This CDR3 has 14 residues. In germline, CDR1 is SGHNT, CDR2 YYREEE (reference sequence). The CDR3 spells CASSLGGNTYGYTF. The CDR3 nucleotides are TGTGCCAGCAGCTTGGGAGGGAATACCTATGGCTACACCTTC.

About this clone: A read error may produce the germline difference seen at one junction end. V is TRBV3-1 (or the pseudogene TRBV3-2) and J is TRBJ2-7, with 10 bases identical to TRBD1. The CDR3 runs to 13 residues. Per germline, CDR1 LGHDT and CDR2 YNNKEL (reference sequence). The CDR3 coding sequence is TGTGCCAACAGCCGGACAGGGGGTTACGAGCAGTACTTC. Its translation: CANSRTGGYEQYF.

The V and J genes are TRBV14 and TRBJ2-2, with TRBD2 matching 7 bases. In germline, CDR1 is SGHDN, CDR2 FVKESK. Trimming removed 3 bases from V and 0 bases from J; junction bases left unmatched: 7. The CDR3 is made up of 17 amino acids. The chain's CDR3 is CASSHPLTSTNTGELFF. Written as DNA, the CDR3 is TGTGCCAGCAGCCATCCCTTGACTAGCACGAACACCGGGGAGCTGTTTTTT.

V gene TRBV28 combines with J gene TRBJ1-1; D possibly corresponds to TRBD1 (6 bases). Germline CDR1 reads MDHEN; CDR2 reads SYDVKM. V was trimmed by 4 bases and J by 0 bases, leaving 12 bases between them. The length of the CDR3 is 15 residues. Here the CDR3 DNA reads TGTGCCAGCAGTTCCCTGGACAGAATGAACACTGAAGCTTTCTTT. Its translation: CASSSLDRMNTEAFF.

The genes are TRBV18 and TRBJ2-5; D ambiguous. The CDR3 covers 12 residues. Germline CDR1 reads KGHSH; CDR2 reads LQKENI. V was trimmed by 3 bases and J by 5 bases, leaving 7 bases between them. The CDR3 here is CASSPAAETQYF. The CDR3 DNA sequence: TGTGCCAGCTCACCTGCCGCGGAGACCCAGTACTTC.